In this sample, the clone carrying this TCR beta chain turned up many times. The antigen remains undetermined. Per the authors' pipeline: Clinicopathological groups supplied CDR3 differences that were used to build a distant-metastasis classifier for papillary thyroid cancer. From the PCR reads, TCRdb re-called clones with MiXCR. These V and J calls derive from TCRdb rather than the authors' analysis. The repertoire includes about 85,000 clones, 8% to 9.5% of them detected once, and approximately 10% sits in the top ten. The sample comes from a study of metastatic and nonmetastatic thyroid tumors. Overall study: The study looked at repertoires side by side in blood and in tumor or nodule tissue from malignant and benign thyroid patients.

All patients were treatment-naive before thyroid surgery. Study-wide findings and caveats: Reported TCR beta diversity, measured in blood and tumor, was significantly higher for malignant thyroid tumors than for benign nodules.

V was trimmed by 6 bases and J by 2 bases, leaving 10 bases between them. Germline V gene lookup returns CDR1 WNHNN and CDR2 SYGVQD (reference sequence). The CDR3 covers 13 residues. The sequence came from a female donor with papillary thyroid cancer or a benign thyroid nodule (not recorded which). Some clones in this sample may be carry-over from other donors' samples. The sequencing sample was made of blood. V usage is TRBV10-1 and J usage is TRBJ1-1, with unresolved D. The DNA for the CDR3 is TGCGCCAGCAGCTACAGCGAAAACACTGAAGCTTTCTTT. Amino acid sequence: CASSYSENTEAFF.